The following is a T cell receptor beta chain sequence with its context. Its antigen remains undetermined. The input lacks base qualities; no much larger clone sits a single base away. These data are taken from a study of blood T cells in healthy people across ages (dated by TCRdb to the mid-2010s). Looking at the study overall: In model experiments, template switching captured roughly one uniquely barcoded TCR beta cDNA molecule for every two T cells. Four age groups were formed from the donors: young (average around 15 years), middle-aged (just under 40), aged (62) and long-lived (about 80). Using deep sequencing normalized with unique cDNA molecular identifiers, the study measured how TCR beta repertoire diversity changes with age. Using the same blood draw, the study looked at two additional independent replicas of 1 million unique cDNA reads for two donors, one aged 18 to 29 and the other aged 80 or older. Beyond this particular receptor, the publication reports: Conclusive comparison of naive and antigen-experienced compartments was prevented by the profiling of bulk unsorted PBMCs. Estimates of total diversity based on one million sequenced T cells were considered lower bounds and underestimates. The CMV infection status of donors was not known, potentially confounding age-related changes in expanded clonotypes. A strong correlation was found between observed TCR beta diversity and the percentage of naive T cells measured by flow cytometry. The long-lived group showed more naive CD4+ T cells, fewer expanded clones and increased TCR diversity than the aged group, suggesting age selection. As age increased, observed TCR beta diversity per million T cells dropped in a roughly linear way, and a significant reduction was already evident by age roughly 36.

The 35 to 40 donors, aged 6 to 90 years, were systemically healthy Caucasian individuals from Russia. Around 10 milliliters of peripheral blood were drawn from each donor into EDTA-treated Vacutainer tubes. Ficoll-Paque density-gradient centrifugation was used to isolate PBMCs, with at least 6.5 million obtained per sample. Trizol reagent was used to extract total RNA from the PBMCs, yielding at least 6 micrograms per sample. For every donor, flow cytometry on a PBMC aliquot measured the percentage of naive CD45RAhigh/CD27high T cells. The method was 5' RACE. The listed sequencing device is Illumina HiSeq 2500. A second PCR of roughly 7 to 11 cycles was performed with a sample-barcoded 5' primer and a J-beta primer mix. Each TCR beta cDNA molecule received a unique molecular identifier from a template-switch 5' adaptor carrying 12 random nucleotides. Each sample yielded at least 3 million CDR3-containing paired-end reads. The Mint cDNA synthesis kit, primed by a TRBC-specific oligonucleotide, was used to synthesize first-strand cDNA from all RNA. After uracil-DNA glycosylase treatment, a first 18-cycle PCR used universal primers M1SS and BC2_uni_R on all cDNA. In the paper's pipeline: Each sample was normalized by randomly selecting 1 million high-quality reads, each carrying a distinct molecular identifier. Reads with shared molecular identifiers were discarded instead of being binned into consensus sequences. MiTCR, set to a Q25 quality threshold and the strictest error-elimination algorithm, was used for CDR3 identification, clonotype clustering and error correction. A nonparametric unseen species model using Euler transformation provided a lower-bound estimate of total TCR beta diversity. TCRdb reran the public reads through fastp at Q25 and MiXCR, keeping productive beta chains. Rows are unified per CDR3 protein, each entry keeping the most common DNA and genes. TCRdb assigned the V and J calls; the authors' analysis was not used. This sample holds some 1,000,000 distinct CDR3 sequences; less than 25% were observed only once. Around 0.75% of the sample is taken by the ten largest.

V gives up 4 bases and J gives up 5 bases, and the segment between their germline ends measures 17 bases. According to the germline V gene, CDR1 reads MGHRA and CDR2 reads YSYEKL. From the cysteine up to the phenylalanine, the CDR3 has a length of 15 residues. Only CDR3 DNA remains: 45 bases, in frame from the first base. The same data also went into a second study, on T cells of mothers and their children. Reported in the second study: Donors were nine systemically healthy Caucasian individuals: three mothers and their six children. cDNA synthesis consumed the entire amount of extracted RNA, loaded at about 1.5 ug RNA in each 15 ul reaction. Sample barcodes and 2-4 random nucleotides were added via the M1S primer in the second PCR. More than 9 million TCR beta CDR3 reads were obtained from each mother, and millions of reads were obtained from each child. Thymic selection shapes the output of TCR recombination in a similar way in related and unrelated pairs, and inherited differences have a minor effect. Normalized repertoire overlap in related mother-child pairs was always slightly higher than in unrelated mother-child pairs, but the difference was never significant. No persistent microchimeric T cell clones were found, with a detection sensitivity of 80 to 100 clones per million clonotypes. In the study, deep NGS was used to compare the TCR beta repertoires of mothers and children, and features distinguishing related mother-child pairs from unrelated individuals were sought. The mean age was roughly 36 +/- 4 years for the mothers and around 11 +/- 4 years for the children. After adapter ligation was performed with NEBNext reagents, the libraries were sequenced on an Illumina HiSeq 2000 with 100+100 nt paired-end reads. To avoid cross-contamination, the mother libraries and the child libraries were prepared a month apart and sequenced in separate runs. Each donor had between roughly 450,000 and 2,100,000 distinct TCR beta clonotypes identified. Naive TCR beta clonotypes were estimated from low-frequency clonotypes matched to each donor's FACS-determined naive share, without sorting.

Sequencing was done on a sample of blood. The clonotype comes from a girl aged 2-10 years in good health. The sequence is built from TRBV4-1 and TRBJ2-5, with a weak D call of TRBD2 (6 bases match). For the CDR3, the sequence is CASSPVSGGRETQYF. In nucleotides, the sequence is TGCGCCAGCAGCCCAGTCTCCGGGGGAAGGGAGACCCAGTACTTC.